One sample yielded the 10 T cell receptor beta chains listed below, sequenced in a study of blood T cell repertoires in COVID-19. The method was immunoSEQ multiplex PCR; TCRdb's version includes in-frame clones alone and lacks a portion of them. The sample lists 120,000 to 150,000 clones, 75% to 85% occurring once. The specimen sequenced was peripheral blood. The receptors were gathered from a man aged 55 to 70 with acute or convalescent COVID-19.

The count of this clone is one. The chain couples TRBV10-3 to TRBJ2-3, with unresolved D. Germline CDR1 reads ENHRY; CDR2 reads SYGVKD. V was clipped by 2 bases and J by 8 bases, with 8 bases between them. This CDR3 is 12 amino acids long. The CDR3 DNA is TGTGCCATCAGTGAGGCCCTGAGTACGCAGTATTTT. Amino acids: CAISEALSTQYF.

The V gene is TRBV6-5, the J gene TRBJ2-2; 12 bases line up with TRBD2. Unmatched junction bases numbered 4, after V lost 8 bases and J lost 6 bases. The germline CDR1 and CDR2 sequences are MNHEY and SVGAGI. The CDR3 has 14 amino acids. CDR3 region: CASSLAGGAGELFF. The CDR3, as DNA: TGTGCCAGCTCCCTAGCGGGAGGGGCCGGGGAGCTGTTTTTT.

The rearrangement joins TRBV14 to TRBJ1-4; D might be TRBD1 (6 bases). In germline, CDR1 is SGHDN, CDR2 FVKESK. This CDR3 region has 17 residues. The V end was cut by 1 base, the J end by 3 bases, with 15 bases between. The CDR3: CASSQGPGVTANEKLFF. The CDR3 DNA is TGTGCCAGCAGCCAAGGGCCAGGGGTCACGGCTAATGAAAAACTGTTTTTT.

V and J are TRBV5-5 and TRBJ1-5; TRBD1 might be the D (5 bases). The CDR3 spans 16 residues. In germline, CDR1 is SGHKS, CDR2 YYEKEE (reference sequence). The V gene lost 4 bases and the J gene lost 2 bases, with 16 bases spanning the gap. The chain's CDR3 is CASSSHGGLGNQPQHF. Here the CDR3 DNA reads TGTGCCAGCAGCAGCCACGGGGGATTAGGCAATCAGCCCCAGCATTTT. The full variable domain, rest sourced from reference TRBV5-5 and TRBJ1-5, is DAGVTQSPTHLIKTRGQQVTLRCSPISGHKSVSWYQQVLGQGPQFIFQYYEKEERGRGNFPDRFSARQFPNYSSELNVNALLLGDSALYLCASSSHGGLGNQPQHFGDGTRLSIL.

V is TRBV7-8 and J is TRBJ2-3; 8 bases line up with TRBD2. V dropped 5 bases and J dropped 5; count of bases not matched to a gene: 12. The CDR3 is 16 residues long. Germline V CDR1 and CDR2: SGHVS, FQNEAQ. The DNA of the CDR3 is TGTGCCAGCAGCCAGGCCAGCGGGGGCATCGGAGATACGCAGTATTTT. Residues: CASSQASGGIGDTQYF.

The chain employs TRBV9 and TRBJ2-7; perhaps TRBD1 as D (5 bases). Germline assignment: CDR1 SGDLS and CDR2 YYNGEE. Trimming removed 2 bases from V and 2 bases from J, with 14 bases in between. This CDR3 has 15 amino acids. CDR3 sequence (DNA): TGTGCCAGCAGCGTCCAATTTGGGGCAACCTACGAGCAGTACTTC. It translates to CASSVQFGATYEQYF.

The chain couples TRBV27 to TRBJ2-1, with 8 bases that match TRBD2. Germline lookup yields CDR1 MNHEY and CDR2 SMNVEV (reference sequence). The CDR3 loop spans 14 amino acids. J gave up 3 bases and V 2 bases, and 0 bases lay outside the gene matches. The CDR3 loop reads CASSLGTSYNEQFF. CDR3 sequence (DNA): TGTGCCAGCAGTTTAGGGACTAGCTACAATGAGCAGTTCTTC.

This chain's CDR3 is CATSREYNYEQYF. Written as DNA, the CDR3 is TGTGCCACCAGCAGAGAGTATAACTACGAGCAGTACTTC. This chain connects TRBV15 to TRBJ2-7; D is unresolved. Germline lookup yields CDR1 LNHNV and CDR2 YYDKDF (reference sequence). CDR3 length equals 13 residues. Trimming stripped 0 bases from V and 3 bases from J, with 6 bases between.

The chain recombines TRBV10-3 with TRBJ1-1; a weak D match, TRBD1 (5 bases). V lost 7 bases to trimming and J lost 0 bases, with 12 bases between them. From germline, CDR1 is ENHRY and CDR2 SYGVKD. The CDR3 covers 14 residues. CDR3 loop: CAITQGGVNTEAFF. For the CDR3, the DNA is TGTGCCATCACCCAAGGAGGGGTGAACACTGAAGCTTTCTTT.

J is TRBJ2-3 and V is TRBV5-1, with 13 bases that match TRBD2. Unmatched junction bases numbered 7, after V lost 5 bases and J lost 1 base. This CDR3 is built from 17 residues. The V gene's germline CDR1 is SGHRS and CDR2 YFSETQ. Written as DNA, the CDR3 is TGCGCCAGCAGTTATCGGACTAGCGGGAGAGGCACAGATACGCAGTATTTT. Encoded protein: CASSYRTSGRGTDTQYF. Combining the CDR3 with reference TRBV5-1 and TRBJ2-3 gives the whole variable domain KAGVTQTPRYLIKTRGQQVTLSCSPISGHRSVSWYQQTPGQGLQFLFEYFSETQRNKGNFPGRFSGRQFSNSRSEMNVSTLELGDSALYLCASSYRTSGRGTDTQYFGPGTRLTVL.